The clone carrying this T cell receptor (beta chain) was counted many times. The antigen is undetermined. TCRdb reanalysed the RACE reads using MiXCR and keeps one entry per CDR3 protein. This table has 35,000 to 45,000 distinct CDR3 sequences, 8.9% appearing once. The data derive from a study of human T cells and chemical hapten exposure. Trimming took off 5 bases at V and 1 base at J, with 7 bases between the two ends. Germline loops: CDR1 SGHAT, CDR2 FQNNGV. This CDR3 is 13 amino acids long. Study results and limitations: Expanded TCRs made up significantly more big CDR3 similarity clusters than controls did. No alteration of TCRs above 1 in 1000 frequency was seen with DPC sensitization.

As for time point: patch test 2, 6 weeks after DPC sensitization. Stated treatment: therapeutic diphenylcyclopropenone sensitization with weekly scalp DPC. Donors were 18 to 70-year-old alopecia patients suitable for DPC. The total RNA was obtained from whole blood that was not fractionated. Here the sequenced sample was whole blood, taken in connection with sensitization to the hapten diphenylcyclopropenone (DPC). V and J are TRBV11-2 and TRBJ2-3, with D uncertain. This receptor was obtained from a woman aged 40-49 years with alopecia areata. Some clones in this sample may be carry-over from other donors' samples. The CDR3 spells CASSPPGTDTQYF. As DNA, the CDR3 is TGTGCCAGCAGCCCCCCGGGCACAGATACGCAGTATTTT.